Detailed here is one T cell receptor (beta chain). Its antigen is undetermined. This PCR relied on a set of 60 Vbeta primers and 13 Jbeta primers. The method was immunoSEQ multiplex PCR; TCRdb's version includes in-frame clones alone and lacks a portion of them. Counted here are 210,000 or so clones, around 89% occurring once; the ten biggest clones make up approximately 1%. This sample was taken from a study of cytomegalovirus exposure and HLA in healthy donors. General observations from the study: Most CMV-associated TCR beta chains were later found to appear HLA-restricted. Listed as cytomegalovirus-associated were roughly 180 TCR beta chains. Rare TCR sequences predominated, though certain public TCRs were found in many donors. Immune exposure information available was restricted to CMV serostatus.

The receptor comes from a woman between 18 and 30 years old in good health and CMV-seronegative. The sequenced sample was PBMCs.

The CDR3 loop is CASSPRRTDYNEQFF. For the CDR3, the DNA is TGTGCCAGCAGCCCCAGGCGGACAGATTACAATGAGCAGTTCTTC. V usage is TRBV7-3 and J usage is TRBJ2-1, with D perhaps matching TRBD1 (6 bases). Germline lookup yields CDR1 SGHTA and CDR2 FQGTGA. The CDR3 totals 15 residues. V was shortened by 5 bases and J by 4 bases, with 15 bases between the two germline ends.